These 28 T cell receptor beta chains came from one sample sequenced in a study of CD8 T cells in Susac syndrome. RNA, at about 0.45 to 1 ug, was reverse transcribed with random hexamers. One entry per CDR3 protein, called by TCRdb with MiXCR from the immunoSEQ multiplex PCR reads. The top ten hold 0.2% to 0.25% of the sample, which has some 150,000 distinct CDR3 sequences, 90% to 95% seen once. Specimen: CD8+ T cells from PBMCs. These receptors were obtained from a human donor with multiple sclerosis.

The J gene is TRBJ1-2, the V gene TRBV12-3 or TRBV12-4, with a tentative D call TRBD1 (6 bases). Trimming stripped 7 bases from V and 4 bases from J, with 16 bases between. CDR3 length: 14 residues. Here the CDR3 reads CASTIPGHLYGYTF. In nucleotides, the CDR3 is TGTGCCAGCACCATCCCGGGACACCTCTATGGCTACACCTTC.

This clonotype has only one observation. This sequence joins TRBV5-4 and TRBJ1-1; D is undetermined. This CDR3 is built from 15 residues. Germline V gene data show CDR1 as SGHNT and CDR2 as YYREEE (reference sequence). V lost 1 base and J 1 base, leaving 11 bases between the germline ends. CDR3 nucleotides: TGTGCCAGCAGCTTGAGGGAACTTGAGAACACTGAAGCTTTCTTT. Translation: CASSLRELENTEAFF.

This CDR3 is CSARGGTGELFF. DNA of the CDR3: TGCAGTGCTAGGGGGGGCACCGGGGAGCTGTTTTTT. The rearrangement links TRBV20-1 to TRBJ2-2; possible D gene TRBD2, 6 bases. Germline V gene data show CDR1 as DFQATT and CDR2 as SNEGSKA (reference sequence). The ends were cut back, 3 bases at V and 4 bases at J, with 6 bases in the middle. This CDR3 is 12 amino acids long.

The rearrangement joins TRBV28 to TRBJ2-7; D is undetermined. The V gene lost 4 bases and the J gene lost 1 base, with 8 bases spanning the gap. The CDR3 has 13 residues. Germline V gives CDR1 MDHEN, CDR2 SYDVKM. The CDR3 loop reads CASSWAHSYEQYF. The DNA of the CDR3 is TGTGCCAGCAGTTGGGCACATTCCTACGAGCAGTACTTC.

The chain has TRBV20-1 and TRBJ1-1; D not resolved. The CDR3 covers 13 residues. Germline CDR1 reads DFQATT; CDR2 reads SNEGSKA (reference sequence). V lost 2 bases and J 1 base, leaving 8 bases between the germline ends. The DNA of the CDR3 is TGCAGTGCTAGACCTACGGGGAACACTGAAGCTTTCTTT. It encodes CSARPTGNTEAFF.

The V gene is TRBV13, the J gene TRBJ2-3; 8 nucleotides line up with TRBD2. Germline V CDR1 and CDR2: PRHDT, FYEKMQ (reference sequence). The J segment lost 2 bases and the V segment lost 5 bases, leaving 9 bases of the junction unmatched. There are 16 residues in the CDR3. The CDR3 sequence is CASSTRSGGPTDTQYF. The CDR3 DNA sequence: TGTGCCAGCAGCACCCGGAGCGGGGGCCCCACAGATACGCAGTATTTT.

The chain has TRBV7-9 and TRBJ1-1, with 11 positions matching TRBD1. In germline, CDR1 is SEHNR, CDR2 FQNEAQ (reference sequence). The J segment lost 9 bases and the V segment lost 8 bases, leaving 11 bases of the junction unmatched. The CDR3 contains 14 residues. Here the CDR3 DNA reads TGTGCCAGCCGGAGCGGACAGGGGGCGAAGCAAGCTTTCTTT. It is translated as CASRSGQGAKQAFF.

This chain joins TRBV25-1 and TRBJ2-2; D might be TRBD1 (6 bases). The germline CDR1 and CDR2 sequences are MGHDK and SYGVNS. V shed 3 bases and J shed 0 bases, with 11 bases lying between them. This CDR3 is 16 amino acids long. The CDR3 loop is CASSESRQANTGELFF. DNA of the CDR3: TGTGCCAGCAGTGAGAGTCGACAGGCGAACACCGGGGAGCTGTTTTTT.

V gene TRBV28 combines with J gene TRBJ2-1; TRBD1 is a possible D gene (6 bases). V lost 3 bases, J lost 7 bases, and 16 bases lay in between. The CDR3 is 15 amino acids. Germline V CDR1 and CDR2: MDHEN, SYDVKM. CDR3 protein: CASSFMQQGKNEQFF. CDR3 nucleotides: TGTGCCAGCAGTTTCATGCAACAGGGAAAGAATGAGCAGTTCTTC.

For the CDR3, the DNA is TGTGCCAGCACGGGGATGGACAGTCTGAACACTGAAGCTTTCTTT. As protein: CASTGMDSLNTEAFF. The gene calls are TRBV13 and TRBJ1-1; D possibly corresponds to TRBD1 (6 bases). The germline V gene has CDR1 PRHDT and CDR2 FYEKMQ (reference sequence). This CDR3 region has 15 residues. The ends were cut back, 7 bases at V and 0 bases at J, with 15 bases in the middle.

In its sample, this clonotype was seen once. This CDR3 reads CASSRDVTVGTALTDTQYF. Written as DNA, the CDR3 is TGTGCCAGCAGCCGAGACGTCACCGTAGGGACAGCCCTCACAGATACGCAGTATTTT. The chain has TRBV4-2 and TRBJ2-3; TRBD1 aligns across 7 bases. The CDR3 totals 19 residues. CDR1 LGHNA and CDR2 YNFKEQ come from the germline V gene. Trimming cost V 4 bases and J 2 bases; bases outside gene matches: 18.

The J gene is TRBJ2-5, the V gene TRBV5-6; D is undetermined. From germline, CDR1 is SGHDT and CDR2 YYEEEE. V was clipped by 0 bases and J by 9 bases, with 9 bases between them. CDR3 length equals 12 residues. DNA for the CDR3: TGTGCCAGCAGCTTGGGGCTTAGGGCCCAGTACTTC. Its translation: CASSLGLRAQYF.

This chain's CDR3 is CASSLSLAGTDTQYF. The CDR3 DNA is TGTGCCAGCAGTTTATCCCTAGCGGGCACAGATACGCAGTATTTT. The chain employs TRBV27 and TRBJ2-3; 7 bases map to TRBD2. This CDR3 is built from 15 residues. Per the germline V gene, CDR1 is MNHEY and CDR2 is SMNVEV (reference sequence). J lost 1 base, V lost 0 bases, and 1 base had no gene match.

The V and J genes are TRBV7-8 and TRBJ2-2; 7 bases match TRBD2. Germline V lookup: CDR1 SGHVS, CDR2 FQNEAQ. The CDR3 spans 15 residues. Unmatched junction bases numbered 8, after V lost 5 bases and J lost 5 bases. The CDR3 loop reads CASSPTTGGTGELFF. In nucleotides, the CDR3 is TGTGCCAGCAGCCCAACGACGGGGGGAACCGGGGAGCTGTTTTTT.

The CDR3 here is CASSPPGTTTDTQYF. In DNA, the CDR3 is TGTGCCAGCAGCCCACCAGGGACAACCACAGATACGCAGTATTTT. This chain joins TRBV7-9 and TRBJ2-3; tentative D call: TRBD1 (6 bases). The germline V gene encodes CDR1 SEHNR and CDR2 FQNEAQ (reference sequence). V was cut by 5 bases and J by 2 bases, with 14 bases left in between. The CDR3 is 15 residues long.

V is TRBV20-1 and J is TRBJ1-2, with D unclear. The length of the CDR3 is 13 residues. V lost 2 bases and J lost 5, with 12 bases in between. Germline CDR1 DFQATT, CDR2 SNEGSKA (reference sequence). CDR3 bases: TGCAGTGCTAGAACGCCCCCTGATTATGGCTACACCTTC. Translating gives CSARTPPDYGYTF.

V and J are TRBV24-1 and TRBJ1-2; 7 bases match TRBD1. Germline CDR1 is KGHDR and CDR2 is SFDVKD. Germline trimming cut 9 bases from V and 3 bases from J; bases unmatched to any gene: 18. This CDR3 region has 17 residues. Here the CDR3 DNA reads TGTGCCACCGGAATTCGGGACAGCCGCCGCGAGGACTATGGCTACACCTTC. Translating it yields CATGIRDSRREDYGYTF.

This clonotype appeared once. This chain uses TRBV13 with TRBJ2-1; possible D gene TRBD2, 5 bases. The CDR3 loop spans 14 amino acids. V was pared by 4 bases and J by 2 bases, with 9 bases between. CDR1 is PRHDT and CDR2 is FYEKMQ in the germline V gene (reference sequence). The DNA of the CDR3 is TGTGCCAGCAGCTCCGGAGGCCCCTACAATGAGCAGTTCTTC. Translation: CASSSGGPYNEQFF.

V gene TRBV18 combines with J gene TRBJ2-3, with D possibly TRBD2 on 7 matching bases. With 1 base removed from V and 2 bases from J, the gap between germline ends came to 13 bases. Germline loops: CDR1 KGHSH, CDR2 LQKENI. The length of the CDR3 is 16 residues. Written as DNA, the CDR3 is TGTGCCAGCTCACCACAGGGTCGGGGGGCCACAGATACGCAGTATTTT. Translating gives CASSPQGRGATDTQYF.

The gene calls are TRBV29-1 and TRBJ2-2, with D possibly being TRBD1 or TRBD2 (5 bases each). V lost 7 bases and J lost 6, with 12 bases in between. Germline CDR1 reads SQVTM; CDR2 reads ANQGSEA. The length of the CDR3 is 12 residues. The CDR3 loop reads CSGRDVPGELFF. The CDR3 coding sequence is TGCAGCGGCCGGGACGTCCCCGGGGAGCTGTTTTTT.

This chain connects TRBV6-2 or TRBV6-3 to TRBJ2-5, with TRBD2 matching 14 bases. Germline V CDR1 and CDR2: MNHEY, SVGEGT. This CDR3 region has 18 residues. The V and J ends lost 10 bases and 4 bases, in that order; junction bases with no gene match: 17. CDR3 loop: CAISGPGTSGGLLETQYF. The CDR3 DNA follows: TGTGCCATCTCTGGCCCCGGGACTAGCGGGGGCCTTCTAGAGACCCAGTACTTC.

The CDR3 loop reads CASSDYEQYF. CDR3 DNA: TGTGCCAGCAGTGACTACGAGCAGTACTTC. This sequence joins TRBV6-2 or TRBV6-3 and TRBJ2-7; D gene uncertain. Trimming stripped 5 bases from V and 3 bases from J, with 2 bases between. The CDR3 is made up of 10 amino acids. The germline CDR1 and CDR2 sequences are MNHEY and SVGEGT.

The chain carries TRBV3-1 and TRBJ2-7, with D unresolved. This CDR3 region has 17 residues. CDR1 is LGHDT, CDR2 YNNKEL, per germline (reference sequence). V shed 1 base and J shed 3 bases, with 19 bases lying between them. CDR3 DNA: TGTGCCAGCAGCCAAGTCCCGATACGAGAGGTGTTCTACGAGCAGTACTTC. Encoded protein: CASSQVPIREVFYEQYF.

V and J are TRBV4-3 and TRBJ1-5; tentatively, D is TRBD1 (5 bases). The length of the CDR3 is 15 residues. Trimming removed 0 bases at V and 4 bases at J, with 10 bases between. The V gene's germline CDR1 is LGHNA and CDR2 YSLEER. The CDR3 nucleotides read TGCGCCAGCAGCCAAGATGGGGCAGGGAATCAGCCCCAGCATTTT. It encodes CASSQDGAGNQPQHF.

The chain links TRBV13 to TRBJ2-5; D is uncertain. V shed 1 base and J shed 0 bases, with 12 bases lying between them. The germline CDR1 and CDR2 sequences are PRHDT and FYEKMQ (reference sequence). There are 16 residues in the CDR3. The CDR3 spells CASSLVYGRDQETQYF. CDR3 sequence (DNA): TGTGCCAGCAGCTTAGTTTACGGACGCGACCAAGAGACCCAGTACTTC.

V is TRBV24-1 and J is TRBJ2-1; D gene uncertain. Germline CDR1 reads KGHDR; CDR2 reads SFDVKD. CDR3 length equals 16 residues. Trimming removed 3 bases from V and 7 bases from J, with 18 bases in between. The CDR3, as DNA: TGTGCCACCAGTGATCGCCCAGGTGGTGGGATTAATGAGCAGTTCTTC. It is translated as CATSDRPGGGINEQFF.

The V call is TRBV20-1, the J call TRBJ2-1; perhaps TRBD2 as D (7 bases). V lost 0 bases and J lost 6, with 18 bases in between. Germline V lookup: CDR1 DFQATT, CDR2 SNEGSKA (reference sequence). The CDR3 sequence is 16 residues long. The DNA for the CDR3 is TGCAGTGCTAGAGATACAGGGCGGGGGCCACTCAATGAGCAGTTCTTC. Translated: CSARDTGRGPLNEQFF.

The J gene is TRBJ2-5, the V gene TRBV29-1; perhaps D is TRBD1 or TRBD2 (6 bases each). CDR1 and CDR2 (germline): SQVTM, ANQGSEA. This CDR3 is 13 amino acids long. V was clipped by 0 bases and J by 5 bases, with 10 bases between them. The CDR3 bases are TGCAGCGTTGAAGACGGGGGCTTGGAGACCCAGTACTTC. As protein: CSVEDGGLETQYF.